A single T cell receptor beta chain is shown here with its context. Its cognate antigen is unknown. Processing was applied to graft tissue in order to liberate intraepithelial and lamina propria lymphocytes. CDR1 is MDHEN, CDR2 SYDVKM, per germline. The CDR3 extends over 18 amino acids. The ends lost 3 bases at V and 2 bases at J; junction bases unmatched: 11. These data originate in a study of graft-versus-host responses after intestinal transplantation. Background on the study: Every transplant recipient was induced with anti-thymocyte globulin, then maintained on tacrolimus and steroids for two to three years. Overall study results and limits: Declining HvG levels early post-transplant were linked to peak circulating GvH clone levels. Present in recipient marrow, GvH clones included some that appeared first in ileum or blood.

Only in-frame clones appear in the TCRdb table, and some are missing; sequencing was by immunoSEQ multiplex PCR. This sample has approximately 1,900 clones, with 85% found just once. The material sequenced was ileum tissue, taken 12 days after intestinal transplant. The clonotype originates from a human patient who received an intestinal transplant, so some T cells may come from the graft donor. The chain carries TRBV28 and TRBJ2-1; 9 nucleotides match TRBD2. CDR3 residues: CASSFYGLAGTPYNEQFF. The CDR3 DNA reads TGTGCCAGCAGTTTTTATGGGCTAGCGGGGACTCCCTACAATGAGCAGTTCTTC.